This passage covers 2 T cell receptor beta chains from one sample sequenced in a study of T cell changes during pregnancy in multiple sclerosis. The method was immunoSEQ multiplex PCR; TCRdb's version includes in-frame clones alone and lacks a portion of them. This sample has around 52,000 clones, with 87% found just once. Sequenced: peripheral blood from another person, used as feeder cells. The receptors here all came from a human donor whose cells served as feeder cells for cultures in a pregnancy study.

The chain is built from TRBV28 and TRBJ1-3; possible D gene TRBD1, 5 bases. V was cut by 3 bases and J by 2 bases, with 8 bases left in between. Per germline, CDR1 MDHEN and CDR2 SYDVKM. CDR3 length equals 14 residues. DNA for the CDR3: TGTGCCAGCAGTTTTGAAGGGGCTGGAAACACCATATATTTT. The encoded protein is CASSFEGAGNTIYF.

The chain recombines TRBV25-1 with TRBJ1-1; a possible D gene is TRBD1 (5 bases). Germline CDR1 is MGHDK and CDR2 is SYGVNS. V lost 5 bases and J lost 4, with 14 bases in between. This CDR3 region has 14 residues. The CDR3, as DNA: TGTGCCAGCAGTTTTGGGGGAGGAGGCACTGAAGCTTTCTTT. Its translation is CASSFGGGGTEAFF.